Listed here is a single TCR beta chain. Its antigen is as yet unknown. The CDR3 is 18 residues long. Germline CDR1 MNHEY, CDR2 SMNVEV (reference sequence). Trimming at V came to 2 bases and at J to 2 bases, leaving 5 bases not matched to a gene. The sample belongs to a study of cytomegalovirus exposure and HLA in healthy donors. The PCR contained 60 Vbeta and 13 Jbeta primers. Clones were sequenced by immunoSEQ multiplex PCR, and TCRdb holds only the in-frame ones, with some missing. The sample yields about 120,000 clones, 75% to 90% seen once. Findings of the study overall: An Asian-associated ancestry cluster reportedly showed fewer N-insertions than the approximately 650-donor mean in a later analysis. It was confirmed in vitro that three of the CMV-associated chains were specific for CMV antigens. Across donors, presence/absence analyses took sequencing depth to be roughly uniform. HLA alleles were associated with 15,000 to 20,000 TCR beta sequences in a later analysis at 0.05 false discovery rate.

The chain uses TRBV27 and TRBJ2-3; 15 bases align to TRBD2. The sequence came from a man between 18 and 35 years old in good health and CMV-seropositive. Sequenced: PBMCs. The CDR3 coding sequence is TGTGCCAGCAGTTTAGGGACTAGCGGGGGGCAGGCCACAGATACGCAGTATTTT. Translated, it gives CASSLGTSGGQATDTQYF.